The 14 T cell receptor beta chains given below trace back to one sample, sequenced in a study of cytomegalovirus exposure and HLA in healthy donors. The PCR had 60 Vbeta and 13 Jbeta primers. Generated by immunoSEQ multiplex PCR, the TCRdb table keeps only in-frame clones and is missing some. The data hold some 220,000 clones, with roughly 89% observed a single time. The source material was PBMCs. These receptor sequences come from a woman aged 18-30 years in good health and CMV-seronegative.

J is TRBJ1-6 and V is TRBV4-1, with 9 nucleotides matching TRBD1. The CDR3 length is 15 residues. V gave up 1 base and J gave up 9 bases; unmatched junction bases: 4. Looked up from germline, CDR1 is MGHRA and CDR2 is YSYEKL. The CDR3 DNA follows: TGCGCCAGCAGCCAAGCGGGACAGGGAATTTCACCCCTCCACTTT. This sequence encodes CASSQAGQGISPLHF.

V is TRBV18 and J is TRBJ1-2, with D possibly being TRBD1 (5 bases). V lost 3 bases to trimming and J lost 5 bases, with 13 bases between them. The germline CDR1 and CDR2 sequences are KGHSH and LQKENI. This CDR3 contains 14 residues. The CDR3 DNA sequence: TGTGCCAGCTCACCTCAGGGTCTGGAGTATGGCTACACCTTC. This translates into CASSPQGLEYGYTF.

The chain links TRBV9 to TRBJ2-2, with 13 positions matching TRBD2. In germline, CDR1 is SGDLS, CDR2 YYNGEE. Trimming cost V 4 bases and J 3 bases; bases outside gene matches: 3. The CDR3 has 16 residues. CDR3 protein: CASSIGLAGDTGELFF. The CDR3 nucleotides are TGTGCCAGCAGCATTGGACTAGCGGGAGACACCGGGGAGCTGTTTTTT.

The genes are TRBV7-6 and TRBJ2-7, with D hard to call. This CDR3 has 14 residues. Germline CDR1 is SGHVS and CDR2 is FNYEAQ. Trimming removed 3 bases at V and 0 bases at J, with 9 bases between. CDR3 sequence: CASSFKSSSYEQYF. The CDR3 coding sequence is TGTGCCAGCAGCTTTAAGAGTAGCTCCTACGAGCAGTACTTC.

The chain uses TRBV6-5 and TRBJ2-5; D remains ambiguous. Deletions cut 5 bases from V and 4 bases from J, with 5 bases between. CDR1 is MNHEY and CDR2 is SVGAGI in the germline V gene. This CDR3 is 11 amino acids long. The CDR3, as DNA: TGTGCCAGCAGTCACAGAGAGACCCAGTACTTC. Amino acid sequence: CASSHRETQYF.

The chain carries TRBV21-1 and TRBJ1-2; TRBD1 reflects the table's D call only, with no check against the DNA. TRBV21-1 has pseudogene status. The CDR3 runs to 12 residues. The CDR3 nucleotides read TGTGCCAGCAGCCTGACAGGGGGTGGCTACACCTTC. Translation: CASSLTGGGYTF.

The chain links TRBV6-6 to TRBJ2-7; 8 nucleotides align to TRBD2. This CDR3 is built from 15 residues. With 2 bases clipped from V and 5 bases from J, the junction kept 8 bases outside the gene matches. Germline CDR1 reads MNHNY; CDR2 reads SVGAGI (reference sequence). CDR3 nucleotides: TGTGCCAGCAGTTACAAGGAGCGGGGGAATAACGAGCAGTACTTC. Its protein product is CASSYKERGNNEQYF.

This clone was picked up one time. The chain has TRBV5-5 and TRBJ1-1; D not certain. The CDR3 runs 12 residues. V was clipped by 2 bases and J by 8 bases, with 10 bases between them. Germline values: CDR1 SGHKS, CDR2 YYEKEE (reference sequence). CDR3 residues: CASSFPGGEAFF. In DNA form, the CDR3 reads TGTGCCAGCAGCTTTCCGGGCGGGGAAGCTTTCTTT.

This chain links TRBV10-3 with TRBJ2-1; D is ambiguous. The V gene's germline CDR1 is ENHRY and CDR2 SYGVKD. The CDR3 has 11 residues. V shed 3 bases and J shed 9 bases, with 6 bases lying between them. The chain's CDR3 is CAISDLVEQFF. The CDR3 DNA reads as TGTGCCATCAGTGATTTAGTTGAGCAGTTCTTC.

The chain links TRBV30 to TRBJ2-1; a weak D match, TRBD1 (6 bases). Germline V gene data show CDR1 as GTSNPN and CDR2 as SVGIG (reference sequence). V lost 2 bases and J 4 bases, leaving 12 bases between the germline ends. The CDR3 is 14 residues long. The CDR3 region has the DNA TGTGCCTGGAGTCCCGGGACAAAATACAATGAGCAGTTCTTC. It translates to CAWSPGTKYNEQFF. The complete variable domain, with remaining parts taken from reference TRBV30 and TRBJ2-1, reads SQTIHQWPATLVQPVGSPLSLECTVEGTSNPNLYWYRQAAGRGLQLLFYSVGIGQISSEVPQNLSASRPQDRQFILSSKKLLLSDSGFYLCAWSPGTKYNEQFFGPGTRLTVL.

The V and J genes are TRBV2 and TRBJ1-1; D gene uncertain. There are 10 residues in the CDR3. CDR1 and CDR2 (germline): SNHLY, FYNNEI. The V end lost 9 bases, the J end lost 4 bases, and 6 bases lay between the germline ends. Here the CDR3 reads CARTVTEAFF. The CDR3 DNA reads as TGTGCCAGAACAGTCACTGAAGCTTTCTTT.

This sequence joins TRBV7-3 and TRBJ1-3; D remains unclear. The germline gives CDR1 SGHTA, CDR2 FQGTGA. CDR3 length: 13 residues. Between the trimmed V and J ends, which lost 4 bases and 0 bases, there was a span of 4 bases. CDR3 in DNA: TGTGCCAGCAGCTCCCACTCTGGAAACACCATATATTTT. This gives the protein CASSSHSGNTIYF.

This clone was observed a single time. The gene calls are TRBV5-8 and TRBJ2-7; maybe TRBD2 (5 bases). The CDR3 contains 13 residues. Trimming took 0 bases from V and 3 from J, leaving 7 bases between them. Germline lookup yields CDR1 SGHTS and CDR2 YDEGEE. Here the CDR3 DNA reads TGTGCCAGCAGCTTGGCACGGGACTACGAGCAGTACTTC. This codes for CASSLARDYEQYF.

This sequence joins TRBV28 and TRBJ1-2; D gene ambiguous. V dropped 6 bases and J dropped 7 bases, with 15 bases sitting between them. CDR1 and CDR2 (germline): MDHEN, SYDVKM. This CDR3 spans 13 amino acids. The CDR3 protein is CASRVSARGGYTF. CDR3 in DNA: TGTGCCAGCAGAGTGTCGGCGCGCGGTGGCTACACCTTC.